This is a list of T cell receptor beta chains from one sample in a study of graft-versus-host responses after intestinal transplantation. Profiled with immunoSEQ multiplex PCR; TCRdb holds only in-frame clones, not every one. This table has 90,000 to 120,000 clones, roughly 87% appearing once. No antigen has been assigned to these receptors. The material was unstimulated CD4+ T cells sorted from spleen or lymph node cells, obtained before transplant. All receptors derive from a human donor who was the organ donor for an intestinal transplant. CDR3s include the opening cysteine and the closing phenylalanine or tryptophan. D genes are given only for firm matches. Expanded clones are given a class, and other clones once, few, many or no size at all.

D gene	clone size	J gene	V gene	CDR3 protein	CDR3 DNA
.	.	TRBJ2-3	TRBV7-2	CASSFRGPSGDTQYF	TGTGCCAGCAGCTTCCGGGGTCCCTCGGGGGATACGCAGTATTTT
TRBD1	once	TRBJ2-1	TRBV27	CASSSDRRSWFF	TGTGCCAGCAGTTCGGACAGGCGGTCGTGGTTCTTC
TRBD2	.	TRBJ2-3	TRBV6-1	CASILREGTDTQYF	TGTGCCAGCATATTACGGGAGGGCACAGATACGCAGTATTTT
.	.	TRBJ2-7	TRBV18	CASSPSLLSYEQYF	TGTGCCAGCTCACCCTCCCTCTTATCCTACGAGCAGTACTTC
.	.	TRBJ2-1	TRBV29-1	CSSRTSAYNEQFF	TGCAGCTCAAGGACCTCGGCCTACAATGAGCAGTTCTTC
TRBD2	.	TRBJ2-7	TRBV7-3	CASSLQVPSGVDEQYF	TGTGCCAGCAGCTTACAGGTGCCTAGCGGAGTCGACGAGCAGTACTTC
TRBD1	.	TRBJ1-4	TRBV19	CASAGGQINEKLFF	TGTGCCAGCGCGGGGGGACAGATTAATGAAAAACTGTTTTTT
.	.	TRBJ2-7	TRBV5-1	CASSLGSGVDYEQYF	TGCGCCAGCAGCTTAGGATCCGGGGTTGACTACGAGCAGTACTTC
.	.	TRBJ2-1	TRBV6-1	CASSRTGFSYNEQFF	TGTGCCAGCTCACGGACGGGCTTCTCCTACAATGAGCAGTTCTTC
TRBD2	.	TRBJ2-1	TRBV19	CASSMTSGGNEQFF	TGTGCCAGTAGTATGACTAGCGGGGGAAATGAGCAGTTCTTC
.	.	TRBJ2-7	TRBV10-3	CATSSTGPQQYF	TGTGCCACCTCGTCGACAGGACCCCAGCAGTACTTC
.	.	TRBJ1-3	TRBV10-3	CAISGGPGNTIYF	TGTGCCATCAGTGGAGGGCCCGGAAACACCATATATTTT
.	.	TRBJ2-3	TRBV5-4	CASSLGGTDTQYF	TGTGCCAGCAGCTTGGGGGGCACAGATACGCAGTATTTT
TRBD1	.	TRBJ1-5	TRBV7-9	CASSQTGGNQPQHF	TGTGCCAGCAGCCAGACAGGGGGGAATCAGCCCCAGCATTTT
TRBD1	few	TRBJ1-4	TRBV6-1	CASSEATGGDEKLFF	TGTGCCAGCAGTGAAGCGACAGGGGGCGATGAAAAACTGTTTTTT
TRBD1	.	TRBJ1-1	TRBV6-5	CASMDRGLYPEAFF	TGTGCCAGCATGGACAGGGGGCTTTATCCTGAAGCTTTCTTT
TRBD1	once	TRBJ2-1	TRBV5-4	CASSPGTGGFNEQFF	TGTGCCAGCAGCCCCGGGACAGGGGGCTTCAATGAGCAGTTCTTC
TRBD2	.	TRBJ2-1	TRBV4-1	CASSQAVTSGGARNEQFF	TGCGCCAGCAGCCAAGCAGTGACTAGCGGGGGGGCCAGGAATGAGCAGTTCTTC
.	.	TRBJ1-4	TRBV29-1	CSVSLNEKLFF	TGCAGCGTGTCTCTAAATGAAAAACTGTTTTTT
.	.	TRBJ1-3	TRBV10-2	CASSRYRVGNTIYF	TGCGCCAGCAGCCGTTACAGGGTTGGAAACACCATATATTTT
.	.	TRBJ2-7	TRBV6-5	CASSTQRVAGEQYF	TGTGCCAGCAGTACGCAGCGGGTTGCGGGGGAGCAGTACTTC
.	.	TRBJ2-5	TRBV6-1	CASSELGETQYF	TGTGCCAGCAGTGAACTAGGAGAGACCCAGTACTTC
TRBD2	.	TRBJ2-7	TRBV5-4	CASSSGLADGYEQYF	TGTGCCAGCAGCTCGGGACTAGCGGACGGTTACGAGCAGTACTTC
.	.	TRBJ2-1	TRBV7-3	CASSSKTTRRREQFF	TGTGCCAGCAGCTCCAAGACGACCCGTAGACGTGAGCAGTTCTTC
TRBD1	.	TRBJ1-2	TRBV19	CASRDRGRSGYGYTF	TGTGCCAGCCGGGACAGGGGGCGTTCAGGCTATGGCTACACCTTC
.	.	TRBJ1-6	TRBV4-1	CASSQEPVGSPLHF	TGCGCCAGCAGCCAGGAACCCGTGGGTTCACCCCTCCACTTT
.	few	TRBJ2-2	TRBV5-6	CASSFMGGEFSGELFF	TGTGCCAGCAGCTTCATGGGGGGCGAATTTTCCGGGGAGCTGTTTTTT
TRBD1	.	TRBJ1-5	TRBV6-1	CASIWNAGGNQPQHF	TGTGCCAGCATTTGGAACGCAGGGGGGAATCAGCCCCAGCATTTT
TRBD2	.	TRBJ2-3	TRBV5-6	CASSAMTSGSIQDTQYF	TGTGCCAGCAGCGCCATGACTAGCGGCTCAATACAGGATACGCAGTATTTT
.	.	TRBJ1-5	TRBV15	CATSRWGGDQPQHF	TGTGCCACCAGCAGATGGGGGGGAGATCAGCCCCAGCATTTT
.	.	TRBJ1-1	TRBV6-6	CASSYLGNTEAFF	TGTGCCAGCAGTTACTTGGGGAACACTGAAGCTTTCTTT
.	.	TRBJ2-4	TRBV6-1	CASSEAVWAERKNIQYF	TGTGCCAGCAGTGAAGCTGTATGGGCGGAAAGAAAAAACATTCAGTACTTC
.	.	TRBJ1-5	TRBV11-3	CASSLDRRQPQHF	TGTGCCAGCAGCCTAGATCGAAGACAGCCCCAGCATTTT
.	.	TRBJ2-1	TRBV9	CASSVAAYGNEQFF	TGTGCCAGCAGCGTAGCGGCGTACGGCAATGAGCAGTTCTTC
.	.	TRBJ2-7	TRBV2	CASSQSSYEQYF	TGTGCCAGCAGTCAGAGCTCCTACGAGCAGTACTTC
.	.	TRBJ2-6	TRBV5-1	CASSLAGRFGSGANVLTF	TGCGCCAGCAGCTTGGCTGGGAGGTTTGGCTCTGGGGCCAACGTCCTGACTTTC
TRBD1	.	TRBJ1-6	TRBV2	CASKGQGASPLHF	TGTGCCAGCAAGGGACAGGGGGCCTCACCCCTCCACTTT
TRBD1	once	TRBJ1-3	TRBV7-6	CASSFDRGYTIYF	TGTGCCAGCAGCTTCGACAGGGGATACACCATATATTTT
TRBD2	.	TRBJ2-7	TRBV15	CATSWSVAGVLSYEQYF	TGTGCCACCAGTTGGTCAGTGGCGGGAGTCCTCTCCTACGAGCAGTACTTC
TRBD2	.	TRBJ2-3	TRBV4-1	CASSRGLATDTQYF	TGCGCCAGCAGCCGTGGACTAGCGACAGATACGCAGTATTTT
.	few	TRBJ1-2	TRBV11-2	CASSLGSRGSYYGYTF	TGTGCCAGCAGCTTAGGTTCGCGGGGTTCCTACTATGGCTACACCTTC
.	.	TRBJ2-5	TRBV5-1	CASRTEELQETQYF	TGCGCCAGTAGGACAGAGGAGCTTCAAGAGACCCAGTACTTC
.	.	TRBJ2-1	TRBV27	CASSPLPTNEQFF	TGTGCCAGCAGTCCCCTCCCCACCAATGAGCAGTTCTTC
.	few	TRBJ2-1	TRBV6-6	CASSKHNNEQFF	TGTGCCAGCAGTAAACACAACAATGAGCAGTTCTTC
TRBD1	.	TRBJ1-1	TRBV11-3	CASSRGQGASTEAFF	TGTGCCAGCAGCCGCGGACAGGGCGCTTCCACTGAAGCTTTCTTT
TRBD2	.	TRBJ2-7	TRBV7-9	CASGARGTSGSYEQYF	TGTGCCAGCGGGGCCAGGGGAACTAGCGGCTCCTACGAGCAGTACTTC
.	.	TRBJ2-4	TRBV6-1	CASSDVGAAKNIQYF	TGTGCCAGCAGTGATGTGGGGGCAGCCAAAAACATTCAGTACTTC
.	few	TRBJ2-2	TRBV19	CASSRSGSANTGELFF	TGTGCCAGCAGTAGATCCGGCAGCGCGAACACCGGGGAGCTGTTTTTT
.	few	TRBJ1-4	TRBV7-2	CASSLLLGWGEGKEKLFF	TGTGCCAGCAGCTTATTACTGGGTTGGGGGGAGGGGAAAGAAAAACTGTTTTTT
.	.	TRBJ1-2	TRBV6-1	CASSESRGHPHGYTF	TGTGCCAGCAGTGAATCTCGGGGACATCCACATGGCTACACCTTC
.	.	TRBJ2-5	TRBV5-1	CASSLAGRAKETQYF	TGCGCCAGCAGCTTGGCCGGCAGGGCTAAGGAGACCCAGTACTTC
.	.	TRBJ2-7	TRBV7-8	CASSLVGMGEQYF	TGTGCCAGCAGCTTAGTGGGCATGGGTGAGCAGTACTTC
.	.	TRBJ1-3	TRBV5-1	CASSVGPPNSGNTIYF	TGCGCCAGCAGCGTGGGACCGCCAAACTCTGGAAACACCATATATTTT
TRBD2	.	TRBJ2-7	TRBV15	CATSREGEGYEQYF	TGTGCCACCAGCAGAGAGGGGGAGGGCTACGAGCAGTACTTC
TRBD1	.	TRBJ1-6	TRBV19	CASRSDRVGSPLHF	TGTGCCAGTAGATCGGACAGGGTTGGCTCACCCCTCCACTTT
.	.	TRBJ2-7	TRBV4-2	CASSQGHEQYF	TGTGCCAGCAGCCAAGGGCACGAGCAGTACTTC
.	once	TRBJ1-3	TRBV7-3	CASSPDGRGTIYF	TGTGCCAGCAGCCCCGACGGTAGGGGCACCATATATTTT
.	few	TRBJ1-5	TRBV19	CASSASLWGNQPQHF	TGTGCCAGTAGTGCCAGCTTATGGGGCAATCAGCCCCAGCATTTT
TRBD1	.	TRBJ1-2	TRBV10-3	CAISEPTGANYGYTF	TGTGCCATCAGTGAGCCGACAGGGGCAAACTATGGCTACACCTTC